Listed below are T cell receptor beta chains from one sample, sequenced in a study of technical replicates of blood from a few donors. Profiling relied on immunoSEQ multiplex PCR, and the TCRdb table lists in-frame clones only, not all of them. The table has tens of thousands of clones, just under 97% seen once. The sequenced sample was T cells isolated from PBMCs. These TCRs come from a human donor in good health. CDR3s include the opening cysteine and the closing phenylalanine or tryptophan. Fields, in order: clone size, J gene, CDR3 length, V gene, D gene, CDR3 protein, CDR3 DNA. D genes are given only for firm matches. Rows give clone size only sometimes, using once, few, many, or a class for an expanded clone.

. | TRBJ1-1 | 13 | TRBV29-1 | TRBD1 | CSVGDSHSTEAFF | TGCAGCGTGGGGGACAGTCATAGCACTGAAGCTTTCTTT
. | TRBJ2-1 | 16 | TRBV6-6 | TRBD2 | CASSYIPGGPGNEQFF | TGTGCCAGCAGTTACATTCCGGGGGGGCCTGGGAATGAGCAGTTCTTC
. | TRBJ1-1 | 12 | TRBV5-1 | . | CASSWPGAEAFF | TGCGCCAGCAGCTGGCCGGGAGCCGAAGCTTTCTTT
. | TRBJ2-7 | 15 | TRBV28 | . | CASTHTGTTSYEQYF | TGTGCCAGCACCCACACCGGGACAACCTCTTACGAGCAGTACTTC
once | TRBJ2-3 | 17 | TRBV6-4 | TRBD1 | CASSDSSGTGGPDTQYF | TGTGCCAGCAGTGACTCGTCCGGGACAGGGGGCCCTGATACGCAGTATTTT
. | TRBJ1-5 | 12 | TRBV30 | . | CAWSQGSWTQHF | TGTGCCTGGAGTCAGGGATCCTGGACCCAGCATTTT
. | TRBJ2-7 | 14 | TRBV5-1 | . | CASSLGTAIYEQYF | TGCGCCAGCAGCTTGGGGACAGCAATCTACGAGCAGTACTTC
. | TRBJ1-1 | 16 | TRBV7-9 | TRBD1 | CASSSTGTGRNTEAFF | TGTGCCAGCAGCTCGACCGGGACAGGGCGGAACACTGAAGCTTTCTTT
. | TRBJ2-1 | 19 | TRBV10-1 | . | CASSDTGLGWAGGDNEQFF | TGCGCCAGCTCAGACACAGGGCTCGGTTGGGCGGGTGGGGACAATGAGCAGTTCTTC
. | TRBJ1-1 | 15 | TRBV6-1 | . | CASSEEGVRAAEAFF | TGTGCCAGCAGTGAAGAAGGGGTCCGTGCCGCTGAAGCTTTCTTT
. | TRBJ2-2 | 14 | TRBV19 | . | CASGSLNRAGELFF | TGTGCCAGTGGAAGCCTAAACAGGGCCGGGGAGCTGTTTTTT
. | TRBJ2-7 | 14 | TRBV7-9 | . | CASSLVTGSYEQYF | TGTGCCAGCAGCTTAGTTACAGGGTCCTACGAGCAGTACTTC
. | TRBJ2-1 | 14 | TRBV14 | TRBD2 | CASTQREPYNEQFF | TGTGCCAGCACCCAGCGGGAGCCCTACAATGAGCAGTTCTTC
. | TRBJ2-3 | 12 | TRBV4-2 | . | CASSRNSLTQYF | TGTGCCAGCAGCCGAAACAGCCTCACGCAGTATTTT
. | TRBJ2-3 | 16 | TRBV4-2 | . | CASSQTGTRETDTQYF | TGTGCCAGCAGCCAAACCGGGACAAGAGAGACAGATACGCAGTATTTT
. | TRBJ2-5 | 13 | TRBV6-5 | . | CASRGAGLKTQYF | TGTGCCAGCAGAGGGGCAGGGCTGAAGACCCAGTACTTC